The clone carrying this T cell receptor beta chain was detected only a few times. The data were taken from a study of T-cell memory formation after mild COVID-19. The CDR3 sequence is 13 residues long. V was shortened by 0 bases and J by 6 bases, with 5 bases between the two germline ends. Germline V gives CDR1 MNHEY, CDR2 SMNVEV (reference sequence). A single record per CDR3 protein comes from TCRdb applying MiXCR to the 5' RACE reads. The sample gives about 300,000 distinct CDR3 sequences, just under 20% of which show up once; around 21% is in the top ten. Sequenced sample: PBMCs or a T cell subset sorted from them (not recorded which). This rearrangement joins TRBV27 to TRBJ2-2; D ambiguous. The TCR comes from a man between 18 and 29 years old who had mild COVID-19 (a few samples of this study predate the infection). Cell type and time point are not known. CDR3 amino acids: CASSLSGPGELFF. In nucleotides, the CDR3 is TGTGCCAGCAGTTTATCTGGCCCCGGGGAGCTGTTTTTT.